This T cell receptor (beta chain) derives from a study of T cells in localized non-small cell lung cancer. Profiled with immunoSEQ multiplex PCR; TCRdb holds only in-frame clones, not every one. The repertoire includes some 1,400 clones, around 17% of them detected once, and about an eighth sits in the top ten. This CDR3 is built from 17 residues. Per germline, CDR1 SGHNT and CDR2 YENEEA. V lost 4 bases to trimming and J lost 5 bases; unmatched junction nucleotides: 15. In this sample, this clone is medium-sized. V and J are TRBV11-3 and TRBJ2-5; TRBD2 matches at 8 bases. The starting material was normal lung tissue next to the tumor, obtained before any cancer treatment. This TCR derives from a female donor over 55 with stage II lung adenocarcinoma. The CDR3 DNA is TGTGCCAGCAGCTCCGGCTGGGGGCGGGAGGTGGTTGAGACCCAGTACTTC. Translated: CASSSGWGREVVETQYF.